The sample holds a few counts of the clone carrying this TCR beta chain. This CDR3 region has 16 residues. Germline V gives CDR1 LNHDA, CDR2 SQIVND (reference sequence). V shed 3 bases and J shed 0 bases, with 14 bases lying between them. This specimen comes from a study of blood T cell repertoires in COVID-19. On the study more broadly: Nucleic acid was either cDNA or gDNA, and it came from T cells, B-cell-depleted T cells, or PBMCs.

The authors' processing: Amplifying reference gene primers gave estimates of nucleated cell counts. Some clones are missing from TCRdb's copy, which holds only in-frame ones; the method was immunoSEQ multiplex PCR. The V and J calls and clone size were taken over from that table, and D and trimming were inferred from the DNA. In the table there are roughly 81,000 clones, around 92% of which are singletons. Sequencing was performed on peripheral blood. This receptor was obtained from a woman in her forties or fifties in a cohort sampled during active COVID-19. V usage is TRBV19 and J usage is TRBJ1-2; possibly TRBD1 for D (5 bases). The DNA for the CDR3 is TGTGCCAGTAGTATCGCCTCGACAGCCCCTAACTATGGCTACACCTTC. Translating it yields CASSIASTAPNYGYTF.